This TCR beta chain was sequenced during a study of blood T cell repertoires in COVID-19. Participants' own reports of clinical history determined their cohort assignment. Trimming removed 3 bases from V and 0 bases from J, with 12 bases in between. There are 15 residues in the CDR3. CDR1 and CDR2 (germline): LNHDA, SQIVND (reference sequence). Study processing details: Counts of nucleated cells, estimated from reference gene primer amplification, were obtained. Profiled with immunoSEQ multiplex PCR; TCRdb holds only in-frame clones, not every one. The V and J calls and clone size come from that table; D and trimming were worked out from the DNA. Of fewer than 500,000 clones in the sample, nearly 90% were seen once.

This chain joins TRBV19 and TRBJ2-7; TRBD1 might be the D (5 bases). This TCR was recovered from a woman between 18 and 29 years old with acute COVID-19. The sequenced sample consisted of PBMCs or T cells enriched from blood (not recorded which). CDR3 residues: CASSINPQVSYEQYF. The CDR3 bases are TGTGCCAGTAGTATCAACCCACAGGTCTCCTACGAGCAGTACTTC.